A selection of T cell receptor beta chains follows, all from one sample in a study of shared clonotypes between healthy human individuals. This table comes from immunoSEQ multiplex PCR, and its TCRdb copy is limited to in-frame clones, with some not included. The sample has millions of clones, roughly nine tenths seen once. The sample taken for sequencing was naive CD4+ T cells sorted from blood. The receptors come from a man between 18 and 29 years old in good health. The CDR3 runs from the conserved cysteine through the conserved F or W. The D gene is left open where the match is weak. Clone size is shown for a subset of rows, as once, few, many or a class of expanded clone.

j_call | v_call | clone_size | d_call | cdr3_aa | cdr3_nt
TRBJ1-6 | TRBV7-8 | once | - | CASSPVRAGRLYNSPLHF | TGTGCCAGCAGCCCGGTGAGGGCAGGGCGCCTTTATAATTCACCCCTCCACTTT
TRBJ2-1 | TRBV7-9 | once | - | CASSSGGREQFF | TGTGCCAGCAGCTCCGGGGGTAGGGAGCAGTTCTTC
TRBJ2-7 | TRBV18 | - | - | CASSLQQVYEQYF | TGTGCCAGCTCCCTACAACAGGTCTACGAGCAGTACTTC
TRBJ1-1 | TRBV5-1 | - | - | CASSFIPGDPTEAFF | TGCGCCAGCAGCTTCATACCAGGAGACCCCACTGAAGCTTTCTTT
TRBJ1-1 | TRBV9 | - | - | CASGQGLVTEAFF | TGTGCCAGCGGGCAGGGTCTGGTGACTGAAGCTTTCTTT
TRBJ1-2 | TRBV5-1 | once | - | CASSLGEGVYGYTF | TGCGCCAGCAGCTTGGGTGAGGGAGTCTATGGCTACACCTTC
TRBJ2-2 | TRBV10-3 | - | TRBD2 | CAILAGGTNTGELFF | TGTGCCATCCTAGCGGGGGGCACTAACACCGGGGAGCTGTTTTTT
TRBJ2-4 | TRBV19 | - | TRBD2 | CASSNWREGVAKNIQYF | TGTGCCAGTAGTAATTGGCGGGAGGGTGTAGCCAAAAACATTCAGTACTTC
TRBJ1-5 | TRBV19 | few | - | CASKDSNQPQHF | TGTGCCAGTAAAGATAGCAATCAGCCCCAGCATTTT
TRBJ2-2 | TRBV7-9 | - | - | CASSRPEEGDAGELFF | TGTGCCAGCAGCCGCCCAGAGGAGGGGGACGCCGGGGAGCTGTTTTTT
TRBJ1-1 | TRBV5-4 | - | - | CASSPDMNRAVTEAFF | TGTGCCAGCAGCCCCGATATGAATAGAGCGGTCACTGAAGCTTTCTTT
TRBJ1-1 | TRBV13 | - | - | CASSFYRDYKAFF | TGTGCCAGCAGCTTCTACAGGGATTATAAAGCTTTCTTT
TRBJ2-5 | TRBV6-5 | - | - | CASSYSLYQETQYF | TGTGCCAGCAGTTACTCCCTGTACCAAGAGACCCAGTACTTC
TRBJ2-4 | TRBV2 | - | TRBD1 | CASSQDRGQGNIQYF | TGTGCCAGCAGTCAGGACAGGGGGCAAGGAAACATTCAGTACTTC
TRBJ2-7 | TRBV19 | - | - | CASSSWGTESSYEQYF | TGTGCCAGTAGTTCATGGGGCACCGAGAGCTCCTACGAGCAGTACTTC
TRBJ1-2 | TRBV18 | - | - | CASSPGINREGGYTF | TGTGCCAGCTCACCAGGGATCAACAGGGAGGGCGGCTACACCTTC
TRBJ1-2 | TRBV27 | - | TRBD1 | CASSPGGSTYGYTF | TGTGCCAGCAGTCCAGGGGGATCGACCTATGGCTACACCTTC
TRBJ2-7 | TRBV30 | - | - | CAWSVNHYEQYF | TGTGCCTGGAGCGTAAACCACTACGAGCAGTACTTC
TRBJ1-5 | TRBV6-5 | - | - | CASRGYNQPQHF | TGTGCCAGTAGGGGGTACAATCAGCCCCAGCATTTT
TRBJ2-3 | TRBV2 | once | - | CASSEALGGTDTQYF | TGTGCCAGCAGTGAAGCGCTTGGTGGGACAGATACGCAGTATTTT
TRBJ2-2 | TRBV28 | - | TRBD1 | CASSSSPQGATGELFF | TGTGCCAGCAGTTCATCTCCTCAGGGGGCCACCGGGGAGCTGTTTTTT
TRBJ2-1 | TRBV27 | - | - | CASRERPSYNEQFF | TGTGCCAGCAGGGAGCGGCCTTCCTACAATGAGCAGTTCTTC
TRBJ2-7 | TRBV10-2 | - | TRBD2 | CASSPTPGTSGRIYEQYF | TGCGCCAGCAGCCCAACTCCTGGGACTAGCGGGAGGATCTACGAGCAGTACTTC
TRBJ1-1 | TRBV7-8 | - | - | CASSPNVGIKNTEAFF | TGTGCCAGCAGCCCTAATGTGGGAATTAAGAACACTGAAGCTTTCTTT
TRBJ1-3 | TRBV4-1 | - | - | CASSHMTGDSGNTIYF | TGCGCCAGCAGCCACATGACCGGGGACTCTGGAAACACCATATATTTT
TRBJ1-5 | TRBV2 | - | - | CASSEEVGGNQPQHF | TGTGCCAGCAGTGAAGAGGTGGGGGGAAATCAGCCCCAGCATTTT
TRBJ1-5 | TRBV2 | - | - | CASTQGPFNQPQHF | TGTGCCAGTACTCAGGGGCCGTTCAATCAGCCCCAGCATTTT
TRBJ1-5 | TRBV6-1 | - | - | CASSEKGRDDRQHF | TGTGCCAGCAGTGAAAAAGGTCGAGACGATCGACAGCATTTT
TRBJ2-1 | TRBV29-1 | - | TRBD2 | CSVEGLAGNEQFF | TGCAGCGTTGAAGGCCTAGCGGGCAATGAGCAGTTCTTC
TRBJ2-7 | TRBV30 | - | - | CAWSKNSYEQYF | TGTGCCTGGAGTAAGAACTCCTACGAGCAGTACTTC
TRBJ2-7 | TRBV6-6 | - | - | CASTVSSGGEQYF | TGTGCCAGCACGGTCTCGTCTGGAGGCGAGCAGTACTTC
TRBJ2-1 | TRBV14 | - | - | CARGDRVGSGRADEQFF | TGTGCCAGAGGGGACAGGGTAGGGAGCGGGAGGGCCGATGAGCAGTTCTTC
TRBJ2-7 | TRBV6-1 | few | - | CASAAVSSYEQYF | TGTGCCAGCGCTGCGGTGAGCTCCTACGAGCAGTACTTC
TRBJ2-3 | TRBV5-1 | - | TRBD2 | CASSSLLAGSTDTQYF | TGCGCCAGCAGCTCGCTACTAGCGGGCAGCACAGATACGCAGTATTTT
TRBJ2-5 | TRBV25-1 | - | - | CASRIGAQETQYF | TGTGCCAGCAGAATTGGAGCCCAAGAGACCCAGTACTTC
TRBJ1-4 | TRBV7-9 | - | - | CASSLEALTNEKLFF | TGTGCCAGCAGCTTGGAGGCCCTTACTAATGAAAAACTGTTTTTT
TRBJ2-3 | TRBV2 | - | - | CASSEGRANTQYF | TGTGCCAGCAGTGAGGGGCGGGCAAATACGCAGTATTTT
TRBJ1-6 | TRBV5-4 | - | TRBD1 | CASSPGQGVGSPLHF | TGTGCCAGCAGCCCAGGACAGGGTGTGGGTTCACCCCTCCACTTT
TRBJ1-1 | TRBV6-5 | - | - | CASIGGLVTEAFF | TGTGCCAGCATCGGGGGGCTTGTAACTGAAGCTTTCTTT
TRBJ1-6 | TRBV5-1 | - | - | CASSLGSGDSSPLHF | TGCGCCAGCAGCTTGGGGTCAGGGGATAGTTCACCCCTCCACTTT
TRBJ1-2 | TRBV6-5 | - | TRBD1 | CASSRQGLGYTF | TGTGCCAGCAGCAGACAGGGCCTTGGCTACACCTTC
TRBJ1-5 | TRBV19 | - | - | CASKGGPQPQHF | TGTGCCAGTAAGGGGGGTCCTCAGCCCCAGCATTTT
TRBJ1-4 | TRBV30 | few | TRBD1 | CAWSAGTENEKLFF | TGTGCCTGGAGTGCCGGGACAGAGAATGAAAAACTGTTTTTT
TRBJ2-7 | TRBV21-1 | - | - | CASSKISMAQGTYEQYF | TGTGCCAGCAGCAAAATTTCGATGGCACAGGGTACCTACGAGCAGTACTTC
TRBJ2-7 | TRBV12-5 | - | - | CASGLVSGTPFIEQYF | TGTGCTAGTGGTTTGGTATCCGGGACCCCCTTTATCGAGCAGTACTTC
TRBJ1-1 | TRBV5-1 | - | TRBD1 | CASSPGQGPEAFF | TGCGCCAGCAGCCCGGGACAGGGCCCTGAAGCTTTCTTT
TRBJ1-4 | TRBV7-9 | once | - | CASSLHRGGLEREKLFF | TGTGCCAGCAGCCTCCATAGGGGGGGTTTAGAGAGGGAAAAACTGTTTTTT
TRBJ2-3 | TRBV28 | - | TRBD2 | CASSSRLAGGPTDTQYF | TGTGCCAGCAGTTCCCGACTAGCGGGGGGGCCGACAGATACGCAGTATTTT
TRBJ1-1 | TRBV7-9 | - | - | CARRAAANTEAFF | TGTGCCAGGAGGGCAGCAGCAAACACTGAAGCTTTCTTT
TRBJ1-1 | TRBV18 | - | TRBD1 | CASSQGTAEAFF | TGTGCCAGCTCACAAGGGACAGCAGAAGCTTTCTTT
TRBJ1-5 | TRBV27 | few | - | CASSTTSGGGGQPQHF | TGTGCCAGCAGTACTACCTCCGGGGGAGGAGGTCAGCCCCAGCATTTT
TRBJ2-5 | TRBV9 | - | - | CASSPRGVGTQYF | TGTGCCAGCAGCCCCAGGGGGGTTGGGACCCAGTACTTC